The entry below describes one T cell receptor beta chain. The data stem from a study of CD8 T cells in Susac syndrome. Random-hexamer reverse transcription was applied to roughly 0.45 to 1 ug RNA. Across 54 Vbeta and 13 Jbeta, immunoSEQ multiplex PCR amplified TCR beta CDR3. TCRdb re-analysed the immunoSEQ multiplex PCR reads in MiXCR, keeping a single row per CDR3 protein. Here the sample spans hundreds of thousands of distinct CDR3 sequences, around 90% being singletons. The CDR3 is 13 residues long. Trimming removed 5 bases from V and 9 bases from J; junction bases left unmatched: 7. From germline, CDR1 is SEHNR and CDR2 FQNEAQ (reference sequence).

The source of this sequence is a human donor with multiple sclerosis. What was sequenced was CD8+ T cells from PBMCs. The rearrangement uses TRBV7-9 and TRBJ2-1; 7 bases agree with TRBD1. CDR3: CASSGQQGIEQFF. The CDR3 DNA is TGTGCCAGCAGCGGACAACAGGGGATTGAGCAGTTCTTC.